This is a list of T cell receptor beta chains from one sample in a study of T cell repertoires in cytomegalovirus infection. A single record per CDR3 protein comes from TCRdb applying MiXCR to the reads. Here the sample spans about 920,000 distinct CDR3 sequences, around 30% being singletons. For these TCRs, the target antigens are not known. Material: cultured CD8+ T cells from PBMCs, obtained from culture after CMV antigen stimulation. The origin of the receptors is a human donor in good health (CMV status not recorded). Some clones in this sample may be carry-over from other donors' samples. Each CDR3 is given with its conserved first and last residue. The D gene is left open where the match is weak. A clone size is listed for some rows: how often the clone was seen (once, few, many), or a class if it is expanded.

j_call clone_size d_call v_call cdr3_aa cdr3_nt
TRBJ2-5 . . TRBV15 CATSNWTSLIQETQYF TGTGCCACCAGCAACTGGACTTCCCTGATTCAAGAGACCCAGTACTTC
TRBJ1-1 few TRBD1 TRBV19 CASSIDRQGDTEAFF TGTGCCAGTAGTATAGACCGACAGGGGGACACTGAAGCTTTCTTT
TRBJ2-4 many . TRBV28 CASRAGRNILGVKNIQYF TGTGCCAGCAGGGCGGGTAGGAATATATTAGGGGTCAAAAACATTCAGTACTTC
TRBJ2-2 few . TRBV5-4 CASSWGVNTGELFF TGTGCCAGCAGCTGGGGGGTCAACACCGGGGAGCTGTTTTTT
TRBJ1-6 . . TRBV10-3 CAISVGSGGSNSPLHF TGTGCCATCAGTGTTGGATCGGGGGGCAGTAATTCACCCCTCCACTTT
TRBJ1-5 . . TRBV4-1 CASSRRVGQPQHF TGCGCCAGCAGCCGCAGGGTTGGTCAGCCCCAGCATTTT
TRBJ1-1 . . TRBV27 CASSGGVDTEAFF TGTGCCAGCAGTGGCGGGGTGGACACTGAAGCTTTCTTT
TRBJ1-2 . TRBD1 TRBV29-1 CSVESRDRSYTF TGCAGCGTTGAATCCCGGGACAGAAGCTACACCTTC
TRBJ1-3 many . TRBV7-6 CASSWDFSSGNTIYF TGTGCCAGCAGCTGGGACTTCAGCTCTGGAAACACCATATATTTT
TRBJ1-1 few . TRBV6-1 CASSVSGRQGRVNTEAFF TGTGCCAGCAGTGTCTCCGGGAGGCAGGGGAGGGTGAACACTGAAGCTTTCTTT
TRBJ2-1 . . TRBV28 CASSLDAPEYNEQFF TGTGCCAGCAGTTTGGACGCGCCGGAGTACAATGAGCAGTTCTTC
TRBJ2-3 . . TRBV19 CASSMSGVDREQYF TGTGCCAGTAGTATGTCCGGGGTGGACCGCGAGCAGTATTTT
TRBJ1-1 few . TRBV7-9 CASSLVGDRWTEAFF TGTGCCAGCAGCTTAGTAGGGGATAGGTGGACTGAAGCTTTCTTT
TRBJ2-1 . . TRBV29-1 CSVERNYNEQFF TGCAGCGTTGAACGCAACTACAATGAGCAGTTCTTC
TRBJ1-1 few . TRBV14 CASTNNGNTEAFF TGTGCCAGCACCAATAACGGGAACACTGAAGCTTTCTTT
TRBJ2-2 . TRBD2 TRBV7-8 CASSTASSSGNTGELFF TGTGCCAGCAGCACAGCGAGCTCTAGCGGGAACACCGGGGAGCTGTTTTTT
TRBJ1-5 many . TRBV6-1 CATEEIKVNQPQHF TGTGCCACCGAGGAGATAAAAGTCAATCAGCCCCAGCATTTT
TRBJ1-6 once . TRBV20-1 CSGEQIYSPLHF TGCTCCGGGGAACAGATATATTCACCCCTCCACTTT
TRBJ1-2 few . TRBV7-9 CASTPGGGYTF TGTGCCAGCACCCCCGGAGGCGGCTACACCTTC
TRBJ1-3 . . TRBV10-3 CAITLGSRSGNTIYF TGTGCCATCACCTTAGGGTCGCGCTCTGGAAACACCATATATTTT
TRBJ2-1 . TRBD2 TRBV12-3/TRBV12-4 CASTLTSGGYNEQFF TGTGCCAGCACCTTGACTAGCGGGGGGTACAATGAGCAGTTCTTC
TRBJ2-2 many TRBD1 TRBV7-8 CASSDREKDTGELFF TGTGCCAGCAGCGACAGGGAAAAGGACACCGGGGAGCTGTTTTTT
TRBJ1-5 few . TRBV5-6 CASSLGVSRPQHF TGTGCCAGCAGCTTGGGGGTGAGCCGGCCCCAGCATTTT
TRBJ2-3 . . TRBV6-2/TRBV6-3 CASSSRGGAPTDTQYF TGTGCCAGCAGCTCCCGAGGGGGGGCTCCCACAGATACGCAGTATTTT
TRBJ1-1 . . TRBV9 CASSVEGRVNTEAFF TGTGCCAGCAGCGTAGAAGGACGGGTGAACACTGAAGCTTTCTTT
TRBJ1-2 . . TRBV29-1 CSVDGGESGDGYTF TGCAGCGTTGACGGGGGCGAGTCAGGGGACGGCTACACCTTC
TRBJ2-1 few . TRBV14 CASSQEGRGLANEQFF TGTGCCAGCAGCCAAGAGGGCCGGGGATTGGCCAATGAGCAGTTCTTC
TRBJ1-5 . TRBD1 TRBV19 CASSIAAPGGYYQPQHF TGTGCCAGTAGTATAGCCGCCCCAGGGGGATATTATCAGCCCCAGCATTTT
TRBJ2-7 . TRBD1 TRBV7-9 CASSSQGQVSYEQYF TGTGCCAGCAGCAGTCAAGGACAGGTCTCCTACGAGCAGTACTTC
TRBJ2-7 many TRBD1 TRBV6-1 CASPAPLTGGIYEQYF TGTGCCAGCCCGGCACCTTTGACAGGGGGCATTTACGAGCAGTACTTC
TRBJ2-1 . . TRBV12-3/TRBV12-4 CASIILRGTYNEQFF TGTGCCAGCATCATACTACGGGGAACCTACAATGAGCAGTTCTTC
TRBJ1-3 few . TRBV12-3/TRBV12-4 CASTLPPEAGNTIYF TGTGCCAGCACCCTACCCCCTGAAGCTGGAAACACCATATATTTT
TRBJ1-1 . . TRBV5-5 CASSLRAGANTEAFF TGTGCCAGCAGCTTGAGGGCAGGGGCGAACACTGAAGCTTTCTTT
TRBJ2-1 many TRBD1 TRBV12-3/TRBV12-4 CASSRQGRSGYNEQFF TGTGCCAGCAGTAGACAGGGTAGGAGTGGGTACAATGAGCAGTTCTTC
TRBJ2-7 few . TRBV6-4 CASSGPRQRANYYEQYF TGTGCCAGCAGTGGACCAAGACAGCGAGCCAACTACTACGAGCAGTACTTC
TRBJ1-2 . . TRBV14 CASSQGRVAGYTF TGTGCCAGCAGCCAAGGAAGGGTGGCGGGCTACACCTTC
TRBJ2-7 . TRBD1 TRBV2 CASQGQGYEQYF TGTGCCAGCCAGGGACAGGGTTACGAGCAGTACTTC
TRBJ2-1 few . TRBV27 CASTISPAYNEQFF TGTGCCAGCACCATCTCTCCGGCCTACAATGAGCAGTTCTTC
TRBJ1-3 few . TRBV7-9 CAIHHPAPSNLRGNTIYF TGTGCCATCCACCATCCGGCACCAAGTAACCTGAGGGGAAACACCATATATTTT
TRBJ2-2 few TRBD1 TRBV12-3/TRBV12-4 CASSSTGGTVGELFF TGTGCCAGCAGCTCGACAGGGGGCACGGTCGGGGAGCTGTTTTTT
TRBJ2-7 few TRBD1 TRBV27 CASSISTGSYEQYF TGTGCCAGCAGTATCTCGACAGGGTCCTACGAGCAGTACTTC
TRBJ2-3 few . TRBV27 CASSHGTSTDTQYF TGTGCCAGCAGTCACGGGACTAGCACAGATACGCAGTATTTT